This passage covers 5 T cell receptor beta chains from one sample sequenced in a study of cytomegalovirus exposure and HLA in healthy donors. PCR employed 60 Vbeta and 13 Jbeta primers. The repertoire was sequenced with immunoSEQ multiplex PCR; TCRdb's copy has only in-frame clones and lacks some. The data hold 80,000 to 130,000 clones, with 79% observed a single time. The sample was PBMCs. The receptor set was obtained from a female donor in good health and CMV-seropositive.

The genes are TRBV30 and TRBJ1-6; TRBD1 matches at 12 bases. Losses at the gene ends were 3 bases for V and 10 bases for J; bases not matched to a gene: 10. Germline CDR1 GTSNPN, CDR2 SVGIG (reference sequence). This CDR3 has 16 amino acids. CDR3 coding DNA: TGTGCCTGGAGGGAAACCGGGACAGGGGGCAGCTCACCCCTCCACTTT. Translation gives CAWRETGTGGSSPLHF.

CDR3 sequence reads: CASSLPEGGSTDTQYF. CDR3 nucleotides: TGTGCCAGCAGCCTGCCGGAAGGCGGGAGCACAGATACGCAGTATTTT. The chain has TRBV5-6 and TRBJ2-3; tentative D call: TRBD2 (5 bases). Trimming took off 4 bases at V and 0 bases at J, with 15 bases between the two ends. This CDR3 is 16 amino acids long. From germline, CDR1 is SGHDT and CDR2 YYEEEE.

The V gene is TRBV9, the J gene TRBJ2-7; no definite D call. V lost 0 bases and J lost 6, with 13 bases in between. CDR1 and CDR2 from the germline V gene are SGDLS and YYNGEE. This CDR3 contains 14 residues. This CDR3 reads CASSVVPGSSEQYF. The CDR3 DNA is TGTGCCAGCAGCGTAGTTCCAGGTTCGAGCGAGCAGTACTTC.

This clone was detected only once. The rearrangement joins TRBV5-5 to TRBJ2-7, with 7 bases identical to TRBD2. V shed 3 bases and J 4 bases; nucleotides not matched to a gene: 7. The CDR3 loop spans 14 amino acids. The germline gives CDR1 SGHKS, CDR2 YYEKEE (reference sequence). In nucleotides, the CDR3 is TGTGCCAGCAGCTCCTGGACTAGTGGGTACGAGCAGTACTTC. This gives the protein CASSSWTSGYEQYF.

The chain has TRBV6-5 and TRBJ2-3, with 10 nucleotides matching TRBD2. The V segment lost 4 bases and the J segment 3 bases; nucleotides outside the gene matches: 4. Germline CDR1 reads MNHEY; CDR2 reads SVGAGI. CDR3 length: 15 residues. CDR3 residues: CASSSAGGRTDTQYF. The DNA of the CDR3 is TGTGCCAGCAGTTCAGCGGGGGGGAGAACAGATACGCAGTATTTT.